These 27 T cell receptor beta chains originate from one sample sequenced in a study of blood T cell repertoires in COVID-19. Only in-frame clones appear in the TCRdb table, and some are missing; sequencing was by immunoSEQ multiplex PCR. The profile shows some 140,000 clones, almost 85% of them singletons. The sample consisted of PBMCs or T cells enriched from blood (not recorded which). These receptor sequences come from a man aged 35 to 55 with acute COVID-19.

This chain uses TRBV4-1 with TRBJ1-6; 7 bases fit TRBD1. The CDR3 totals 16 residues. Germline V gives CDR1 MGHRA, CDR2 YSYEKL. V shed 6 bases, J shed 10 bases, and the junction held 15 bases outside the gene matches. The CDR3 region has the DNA TGCGCCAGCAGTCGAAGCGGAGGGGGCCTAGGATCACCCCTCCACTTT. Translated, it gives CASSRSGGGLGSPLHF.

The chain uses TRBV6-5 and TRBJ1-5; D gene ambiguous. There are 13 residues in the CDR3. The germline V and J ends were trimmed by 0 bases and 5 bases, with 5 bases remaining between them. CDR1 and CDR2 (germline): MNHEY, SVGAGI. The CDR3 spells CASSYSADQPQHF. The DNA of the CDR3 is TGTGCCAGCAGTTACTCGGCCGATCAGCCCCAGCATTTT.

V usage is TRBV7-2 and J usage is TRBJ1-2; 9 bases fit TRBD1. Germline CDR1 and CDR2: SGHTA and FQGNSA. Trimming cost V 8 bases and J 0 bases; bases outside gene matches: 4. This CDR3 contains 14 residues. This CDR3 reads CASRDREANYGYTF. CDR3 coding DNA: TGTGCCAGCCGGGACAGGGAAGCTAACTATGGCTACACCTTC.

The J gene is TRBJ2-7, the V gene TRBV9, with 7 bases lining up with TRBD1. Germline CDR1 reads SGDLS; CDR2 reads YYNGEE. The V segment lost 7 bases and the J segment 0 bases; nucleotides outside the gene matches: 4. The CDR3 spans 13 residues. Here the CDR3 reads CASSRDSSYEQYF. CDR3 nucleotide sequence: TGTGCCAGCTCCCGGGACAGCTCCTACGAGCAGTACTTC.

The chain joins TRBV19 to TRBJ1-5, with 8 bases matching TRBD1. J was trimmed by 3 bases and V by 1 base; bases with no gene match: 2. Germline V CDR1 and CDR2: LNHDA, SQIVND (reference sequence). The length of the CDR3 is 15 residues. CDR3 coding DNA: TGTGCCAGTAGTATAGTCAGGGGGCCCAATCAGCCCCAGCATTTT. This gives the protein CASSIVRGPNQPQHF.

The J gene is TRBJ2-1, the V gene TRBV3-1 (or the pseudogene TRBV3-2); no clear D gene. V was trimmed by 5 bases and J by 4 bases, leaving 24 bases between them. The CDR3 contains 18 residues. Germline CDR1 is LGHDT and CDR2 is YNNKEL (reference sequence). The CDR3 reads CASSARLSQRPVYNEQFF. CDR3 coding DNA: TGTGCCAGCAGCGCTCGCTTGAGTCAGCGACCCGTTTACAATGAGCAGTTCTTC.

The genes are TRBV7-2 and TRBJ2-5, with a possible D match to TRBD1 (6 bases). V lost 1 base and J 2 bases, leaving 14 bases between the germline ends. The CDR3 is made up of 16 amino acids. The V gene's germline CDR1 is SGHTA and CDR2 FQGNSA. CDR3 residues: CASSLVARGIQETQYF. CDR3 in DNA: TGTGCCAGCAGCTTAGTCGCGAGGGGGATACAAGAGACCCAGTACTTC.

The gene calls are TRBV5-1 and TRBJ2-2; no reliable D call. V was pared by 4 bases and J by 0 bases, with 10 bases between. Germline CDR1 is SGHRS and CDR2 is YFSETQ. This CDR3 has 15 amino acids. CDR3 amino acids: CASSGDLSNTGELFF. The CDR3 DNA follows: TGCGCCAGCAGCGGAGACCTGTCGAACACCGGGGAGCTGTTTTTT.

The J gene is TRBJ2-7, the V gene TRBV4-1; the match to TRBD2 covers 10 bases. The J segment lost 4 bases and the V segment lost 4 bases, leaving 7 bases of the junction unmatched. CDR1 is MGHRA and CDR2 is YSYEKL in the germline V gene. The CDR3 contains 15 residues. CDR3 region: CASSPNPSGSYEQYF. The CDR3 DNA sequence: TGCGCCAGCAGCCCAAACCCTAGCGGGAGTTACGAGCAGTACTTC.

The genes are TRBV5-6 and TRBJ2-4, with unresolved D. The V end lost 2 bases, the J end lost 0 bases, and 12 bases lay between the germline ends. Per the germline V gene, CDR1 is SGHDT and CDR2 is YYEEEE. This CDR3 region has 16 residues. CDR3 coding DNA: TGTGCCAGCAGCTTTTCCTTTACTGGAGCCAAAAACATTCAGTACTTC. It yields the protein CASSFSFTGAKNIQYF.

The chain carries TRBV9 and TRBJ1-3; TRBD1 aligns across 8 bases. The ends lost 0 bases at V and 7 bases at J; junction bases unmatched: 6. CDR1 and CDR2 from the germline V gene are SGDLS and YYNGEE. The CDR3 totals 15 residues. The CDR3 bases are TGTGCCAGCAGCGTAGCGCCAGGGGGCCGGAACACCATATATTTT. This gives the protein CASSVAPGGRNTIYF.

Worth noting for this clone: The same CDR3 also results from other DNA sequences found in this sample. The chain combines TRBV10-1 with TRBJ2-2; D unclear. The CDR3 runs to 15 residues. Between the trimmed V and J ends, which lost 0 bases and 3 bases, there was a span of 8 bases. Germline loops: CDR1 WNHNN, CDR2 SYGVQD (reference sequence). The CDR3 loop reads CASSESKGDTGELFF. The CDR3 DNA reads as TGCGCCAGCAGTGAGTCGAAAGGAGACACCGGGGAGCTGTTTTTT.

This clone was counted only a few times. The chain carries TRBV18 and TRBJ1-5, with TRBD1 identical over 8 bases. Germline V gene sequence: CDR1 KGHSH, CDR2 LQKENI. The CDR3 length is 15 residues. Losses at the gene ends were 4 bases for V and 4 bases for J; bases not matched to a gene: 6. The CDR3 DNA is TGTGCCAGCTCACTTGGACAGGGACTTAATCAGCCCCAGCATTTT. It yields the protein CASSLGQGLNQPQHF.

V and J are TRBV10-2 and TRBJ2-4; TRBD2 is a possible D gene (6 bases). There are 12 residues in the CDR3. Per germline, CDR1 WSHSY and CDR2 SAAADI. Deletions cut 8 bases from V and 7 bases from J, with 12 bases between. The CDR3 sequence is CASGTSRNIQYF. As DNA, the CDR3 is TGCGCCAGCGGAACTAGCCGGAACATTCAGTACTTC.

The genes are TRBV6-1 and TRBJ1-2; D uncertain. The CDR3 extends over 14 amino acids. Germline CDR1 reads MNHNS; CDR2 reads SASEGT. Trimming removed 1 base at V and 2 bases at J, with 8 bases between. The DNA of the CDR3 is TGTGCCAGCAGTGAAGGTCCAGCGAACTATGGCTACACCTTC. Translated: CASSEGPANYGYTF.

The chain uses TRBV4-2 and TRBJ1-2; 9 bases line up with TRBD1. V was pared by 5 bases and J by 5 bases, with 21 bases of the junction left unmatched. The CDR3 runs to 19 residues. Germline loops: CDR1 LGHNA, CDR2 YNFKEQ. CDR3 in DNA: TGTGCCAGCAGCTTTCACCTCCGGGACAGGGAAGGGGGGGCATATGGCTACACCTTC. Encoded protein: CASSFHLRDREGGAYGYTF.

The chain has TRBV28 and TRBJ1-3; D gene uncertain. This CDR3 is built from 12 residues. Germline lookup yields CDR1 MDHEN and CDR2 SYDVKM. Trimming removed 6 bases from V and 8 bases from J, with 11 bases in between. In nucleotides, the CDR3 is TGTGCCAGCAGGTCACCGGGTCACACCATATATTTT. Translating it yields CASRSPGHTIYF.

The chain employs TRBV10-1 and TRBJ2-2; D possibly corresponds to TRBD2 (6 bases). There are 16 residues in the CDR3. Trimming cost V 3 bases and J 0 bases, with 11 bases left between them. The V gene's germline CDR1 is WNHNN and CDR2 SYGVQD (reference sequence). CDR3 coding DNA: TGCGCCAGCAGTGACTTGGAGGGGCCGAACACCGGGGAGCTGTTTTTT. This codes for CASSDLEGPNTGELFF.

The CDR3: CASSQGGLSQPQHF. In DNA form, the CDR3 reads TGTGCCAGCAGCCAAGGTGGGCTCAGTCAGCCCCAGCATTTT. The chain employs TRBV14 and TRBJ1-5; no definite D call. This CDR3 has 14 amino acids. Germline CDR1 SGHDN, CDR2 FVKESK. V was clipped by 1 base and J by 6 bases, with 10 bases between them.

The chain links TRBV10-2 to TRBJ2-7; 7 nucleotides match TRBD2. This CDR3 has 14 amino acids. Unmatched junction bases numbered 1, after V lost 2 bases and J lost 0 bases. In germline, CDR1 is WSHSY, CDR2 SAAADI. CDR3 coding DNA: TGCGCCAGCAGTGAGGCTAGCGGCTCCTACGAGCAGTACTTC. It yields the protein CASSEASGSYEQYF.

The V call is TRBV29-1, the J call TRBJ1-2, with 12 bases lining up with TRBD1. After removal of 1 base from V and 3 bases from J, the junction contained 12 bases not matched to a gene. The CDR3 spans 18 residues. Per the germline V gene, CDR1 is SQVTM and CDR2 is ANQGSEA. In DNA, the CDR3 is TGCAGCGTTGAAGTCCCCGGGACAGGGGGCGAAATAGACTATGGCTACACCTTC. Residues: CSVEVPGTGGEIDYGYTF.

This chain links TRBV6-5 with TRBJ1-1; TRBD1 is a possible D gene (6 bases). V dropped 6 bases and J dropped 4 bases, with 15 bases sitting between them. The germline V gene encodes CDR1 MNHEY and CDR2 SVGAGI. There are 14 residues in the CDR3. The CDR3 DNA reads TGTGCCAGCAGCTCCGAGGGGGTTTTCACTGAAGCTTTCTTT. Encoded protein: CASSSEGVFTEAFF.

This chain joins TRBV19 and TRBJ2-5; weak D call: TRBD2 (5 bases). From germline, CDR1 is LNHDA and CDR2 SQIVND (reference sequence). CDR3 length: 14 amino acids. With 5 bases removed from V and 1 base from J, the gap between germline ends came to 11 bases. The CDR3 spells CASSRGEPQETQYF. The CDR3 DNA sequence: TGTGCCAGTAGTCGGGGAGAACCCCAAGAGACCCAGTACTTC.

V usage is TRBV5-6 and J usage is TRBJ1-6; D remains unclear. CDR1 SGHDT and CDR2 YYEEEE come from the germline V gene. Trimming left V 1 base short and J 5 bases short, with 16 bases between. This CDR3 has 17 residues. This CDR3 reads CASSLLAVRGNNSPLHF. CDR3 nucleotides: TGTGCCAGCAGCTTGTTAGCCGTCCGGGGAAATAATTCACCCCTCCACTTT.

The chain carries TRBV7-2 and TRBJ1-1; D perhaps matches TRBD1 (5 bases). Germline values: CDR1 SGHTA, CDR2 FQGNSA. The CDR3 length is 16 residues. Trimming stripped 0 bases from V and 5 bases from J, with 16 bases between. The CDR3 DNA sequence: TGTGCCAGCAGCTTAGCTCCCGGGACTCGAGGGACTGAAGCTTTCTTT. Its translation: CASSLAPGTRGTEAFF.

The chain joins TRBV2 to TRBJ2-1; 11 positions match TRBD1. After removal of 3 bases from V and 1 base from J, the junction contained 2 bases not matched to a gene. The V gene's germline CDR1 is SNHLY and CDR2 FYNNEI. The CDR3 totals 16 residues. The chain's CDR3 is CASSDRDRGSYNEQFF. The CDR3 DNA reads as TGTGCCAGCAGTGACCGGGACAGGGGGTCCTACAATGAGCAGTTCTTC.

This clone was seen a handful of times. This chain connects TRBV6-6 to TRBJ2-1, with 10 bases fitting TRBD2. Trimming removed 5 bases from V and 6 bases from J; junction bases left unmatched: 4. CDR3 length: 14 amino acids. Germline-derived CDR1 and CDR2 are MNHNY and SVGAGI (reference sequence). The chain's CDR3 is CASSRTSGSNEQFF. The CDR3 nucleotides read TGTGCCAGCAGTAGGACTAGCGGATCCAATGAGCAGTTCTTC.